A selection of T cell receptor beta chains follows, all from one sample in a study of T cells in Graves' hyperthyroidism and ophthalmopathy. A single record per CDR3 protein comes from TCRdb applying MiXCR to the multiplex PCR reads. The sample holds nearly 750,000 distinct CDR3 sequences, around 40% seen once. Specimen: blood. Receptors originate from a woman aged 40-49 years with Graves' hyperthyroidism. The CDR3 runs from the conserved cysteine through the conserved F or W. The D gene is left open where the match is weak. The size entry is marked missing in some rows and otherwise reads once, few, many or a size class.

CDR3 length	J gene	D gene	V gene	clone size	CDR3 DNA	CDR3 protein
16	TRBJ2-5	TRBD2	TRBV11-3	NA	TGTGCCAGCAGCTTAGGGCTGAGGGTAGCGGGAGAGACCCAGTACTTC	CASSLGLRVAGETQYF
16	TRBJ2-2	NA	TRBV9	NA	TGTGCCAGCAGCGTAGCGGTGGCCGCGAACACCGGGGAGCTGTTTTTT	CASSVAVAANTGELFF
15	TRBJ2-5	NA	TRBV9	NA	TGTGCCAGCAGCGCCTCCGTGGCAGGGGGGGAGACCCAGTACTTC	CASSASVAGGETQYF
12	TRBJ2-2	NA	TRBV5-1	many	TGTGCCAGCAGTTTTGGTCCCGGGGAGCTGTTTTTT	CASSFGPGELFF
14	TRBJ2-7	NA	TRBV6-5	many	TGTGCCAGCAGTTTCAGCGGTACCTCCTACGAGCAGTACTTC	CASSFSGTSYEQYF
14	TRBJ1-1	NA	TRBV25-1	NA	TGTGCCAGCAGTGGCCCGGACAGAGGCACTGAAGCTTTCTTT	CASSGPDRGTEAFF
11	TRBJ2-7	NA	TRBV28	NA	TGTGCCAGCACCACTAGATACGAGCAGTACTTC	CASTTRYEQYF
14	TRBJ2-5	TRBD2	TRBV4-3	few	TGCGCCAGCAGCCAAGCAGCGGGACAAGAGACCCAGTACTTC	CASSQAAGQETQYF
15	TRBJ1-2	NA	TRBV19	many	TGTGCCAGTAGTATTGGCCTATCAAGCGTATATGGCTACACCTTC	CASSIGLSSVYGYTF
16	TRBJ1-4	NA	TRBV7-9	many	TGTGCCAGCAGCTTAAGCCAGCCAGCAACTAATGAAAAACTGTTTTTT	CASSLSQPATNEKLFF
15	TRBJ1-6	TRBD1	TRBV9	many	TGTGCCAGCAGCGGGACAGGGGGAAGTCATTCACCCCTCCACTTT	CASSGTGGSHSPLHF
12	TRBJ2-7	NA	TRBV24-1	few	TGTGCCACCAGTGATCAGGGGTACGAGCAGTACTTC	CATSDQGYEQYF
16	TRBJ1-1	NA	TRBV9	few	TGTGCCAGCAGCGTTTGGGGGGCAGACGAAAACACTGAAGCTTTCTTT	CASSVWGADENTEAFF
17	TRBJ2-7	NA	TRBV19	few	TGTGCCAGTAGTCAAGGAGTTGACACCATGGTCTCCTACGAGCAGTACTTC	CASSQGVDTMVSYEQYF